Listed here is a single T cell receptor (beta chain). Its specific antigen is unknown. One base away there is no much larger clone; base qualities are not given. TCRbeta CDR3 regions were amplified from genomic DNA using the immunoSEQ Assay, a bias-controlled multiplex PCR. In the source study's methods: Within the assay, amplification of reference gene primers was used to estimate how many nucleated cells each sample contained. To quantify the absolute abundance of each unique TCRbeta CDR3 rearrangement, sequence reads were collapsed and filtered. Productive Simpson clonality was computed per sample as the square root of Simpson's diversity index over productive rearrangements. The table was pulled from immuneACCESS by TCRdb, which kept in-frame rearrangements only. Such tables lose some clones; where checked, under half of the loss comes from unresolved V genes, and the rest has no known cause. D and trimming were read from the DNA, whereas the V and J calls and clone size are those reported in that table. This sample lists more than 300,000 clones; over 75% were detected once. Roughly 2% of the sample is taken by the ten largest.

This record comes from a study of blood T cell repertoires in COVID-19 (dated by TCRdb to 2020 to 2021). For context, the study as a whole: Recovered participants in ImmuneRACE Cohort 3 were defined as having two consecutive negative NP/OP PCR tests, clearance from a healthcare professional, or resolution of symptoms. The collaborator samples originated in the United States, Italy and Spain and spanned the acute and convalescent phases of COVID-19. The prospective study material was composed of cDNA or gDNA derived from T cells, B-cell-depleted T cells, or PBMCs. The dataset comprised deeply sampled blood TCRbeta repertoires from subjects exposed to, actively infected with, or recovered from COVID-19. The repertoires were released in a freely available public database intended as a resource for research on the immune response to SARS-CoV-2. The samples were drawn from two sources: the first 160 participants of the ongoing ImmuneRACE study, and 1,000 to 1,500 subjects contributed by 6 global collaborators. Sample metadata almost always included a de-identified subject ID, COVID-19 status, age in years and sex. Where available, HLA class I and class II types were obtained from metadata supplied by the sample provider rather than from assay-based typing.

V loses 2 bases at its end and J loses 0 bases; junction bases beyond the gene matches: 2. There are 15 amino acids in the CDR3, from cysteine to phenylalanine inclusive. Only the CDR3 DNA is retained, 45 bases long and in frame from the first base. Looking up the germline V gene yields CDR1 KGHSH and CDR2 LQKENI. Participants in the prospective study were enrolled through a virtual design, were aged about 18 to 100 years, and lived in about two dozen United States geographic areas. To assign participants to cohorts, the prospective study relied on clinical history that participants themselves reported in a screening survey and a study questionnaire. Each participant in the prospective study had whole blood, serum and a nasopharyngeal or oropharyngeal swab collected by mobile phlebotomists. Additional blood draws and questionnaires over an approximately 2-month period could optionally be provided by prospective study participants. Before DNA extraction, prospective study blood samples were shipped either frozen or at room temperature.

Beyond this particular receptor, the publication reports: The amount of clinical and demographic metadata varied by source and participant and was provided uncurated.

The rearranged chain carries TRBV18 and TRBJ1-1; TRBD1 lines up with 8 middle nucleotides. The sequence came from a man aged 40-49 years in a cohort exposed to, infected with or recovered from COVID-19 (not recorded which). The sample consisted of PBMCs or T cells enriched from blood (not recorded which). The DNA sequence reads TGTGCCAGCTCACCAGGGACAGGATTGAACACTGAAGCTTTCTTT. Its translation reads: CASSPGTGLNTEAFF.